Presented here are 21 T cell receptor beta chains from one specimen sequenced in a study of blood T cell repertoires in COVID-19. TCRdb keeps only in-frame clones here, not all; method: immunoSEQ multiplex PCR. The sample lists over 350,000 clones; about 89% were seen once. Sequenced material: peripheral blood. These TCRs come from a woman aged 30 to 39 with acute or convalescent COVID-19.

V usage is TRBV4-1 and J usage is TRBJ2-3; D is unresolved. Germline loops: CDR1 MGHRA, CDR2 YSYEKL. This CDR3 has 15 amino acids. The V gene lost 0 bases and the J gene lost 7 bases, with 14 bases spanning the gap. The CDR3 here is CASSQDLLIVYTQYF. CDR3 bases: TGCGCCAGCAGCCAAGATCTTCTAATTGTATATACGCAGTATTTT.

V is TRBV14 and J is TRBJ1-6, with D perhaps TRBD1 (5 bases). This CDR3 spans 19 amino acids. The germline CDR1 and CDR2 sequences are SGHDN and FVKESK. V was clipped by 0 bases and J by 7 bases, with 22 bases between them. The CDR3 nucleotides read TGTGCCAGCAGCCAAGAGGACTTGCGGGGCCAGAGAGAGAATTCACCCCTCCACTTT. Translation gives CASSQEDLRGQRENSPLHF.

The V call is TRBV4-1, the J call TRBJ1-2, with D possibly being TRBD1 (5 bases). The germline V and J ends were trimmed by 0 bases and 8 bases, with 13 bases remaining between them. This CDR3 has 14 amino acids. Looked up from germline, CDR1 is MGHRA and CDR2 is YSYEKL. This CDR3 is CASSQDGGVSGYTF. In DNA form, the CDR3 reads TGCGCCAGCAGCCAAGATGGGGGGGTATCGGGCTACACCTTC.

This clone occurred once. The chain joins TRBV27 to TRBJ2-5; no reliable D call. Germline CDR1 is MNHEY and CDR2 is SMNVEV (reference sequence). This CDR3 contains 17 residues. V lost 5 bases to trimming and J lost 0 bases, with 19 bases between them. CDR3 sequence reads: CASSPVASGYYQETQYF. As DNA, the CDR3 is TGTGCCAGCAGTCCGGTAGCTTCGGGTTACTACCAAGAGACCCAGTACTTC.

The rearrangement joins TRBV25-1 to TRBJ1-2; D not certain. The CDR3 totals 15 residues. The V and J ends lost 1 base and 6 bases respectively, with 15 bases between them. Germline V gene data show CDR1 as MGHDK and CDR2 as SYGVNS. The CDR3 nucleotides read TGTGCCAGCAGTGAATGGGAGGGAGCAACGAATGGCTACACCTTC. Amino acid sequence: CASSEWEGATNGYTF.

This sequence joins TRBV19 and TRBJ1-1, with D unresolved. Germline values: CDR1 LNHDA, CDR2 SQIVND (reference sequence). V lost 10 bases and J lost 1, with 22 bases in between. The CDR3 is made up of 16 amino acids. CDR3 nucleotide sequence: TGTGCCACTCGAAGAGGTATCAACCTTGGGAACACTGAAGCTTTCTTT. Residues: CATRRGINLGNTEAFF.

The rearrangement joins TRBV6-6 to TRBJ1-1; 7 nucleotides align to TRBD1. Germline CDR1 is MNHNY and CDR2 is SVGAGI (reference sequence). Losses at the gene ends were 3 bases for V and 13 bases for J; bases not matched to a gene: 11. The CDR3 totals 13 residues. CDR3 protein: CASSYSVDRLVFF. Here the CDR3 DNA reads TGTGCCAGCAGTTATTCCGTGGACAGGCTCGTTTTCTTT.

The rearrangement uses TRBV3-1 (or the pseudogene TRBV3-2) and TRBJ2-3; D gene uncertain. Trimming took off 1 base at V and 6 bases at J, with 11 bases between the two ends. The germline gives CDR1 LGHDT, CDR2 YNNKEL (reference sequence). CDR3 length: 14 amino acids. CDR3 DNA: TGTGCCAGCAGCCAAGGTTTGAGTTTTGATACGCAGTATTTT. It is translated as CASSQGLSFDTQYF.

The table lists this clone with a few counts. The chain combines TRBV6-5 with TRBJ2-7, with a tentative D call TRBD1 (5 bases). Germline V gene lookup returns CDR1 MNHEY and CDR2 SVGAGI. The CDR3 is 15 amino acids. V was cut by 0 bases and J by 5 bases, with 14 bases left in between. CDR3 protein: CASSYSTSRVHEQYF. The DNA for the CDR3 is TGTGCCAGCAGTTACTCGACGTCCAGGGTCCACGAGCAGTACTTC.

The V call is TRBV7-9, the J call TRBJ1-1; D gene uncertain. Germline V CDR1 and CDR2: SEHNR, FQNEAQ (reference sequence). V dropped 5 bases and J dropped 2 bases, with 9 bases sitting between them. CDR3 length: 13 residues. The CDR3 is CASSTQVNTEAFF. CDR3 coding DNA: TGTGCCAGCAGCACTCAGGTTAACACTGAAGCTTTCTTT.

The rearrangement joins TRBV12-5 to TRBJ2-1, with 8 bases identical to TRBD2. Germline values: CDR1 LGHNT, CDR2 FRNRAP. The V gene end was trimmed by 2 bases and the J gene end by 4 bases; junction bases not matched to a gene: 13. The CDR3 is made up of 18 amino acids. CDR3 in DNA: TGTGCTAGTGGTTTGACCCATTGGCGGGGGGACCCTTACAATGAGCAGTTCTTC. This sequence encodes CASGLTHWRGDPYNEQFF.

In this sample, this clone turned up once. This chain joins TRBV9 and TRBJ2-1; the match to TRBD1 covers 9 bases. The germline gives CDR1 SGDLS, CDR2 YYNGEE. J lost 7 bases, V lost 8 bases, and 10 bases had no gene match. CDR3 size: 14 residues. CDR3: CARGTGTGSNEQFF. The DNA for the CDR3 is TGTGCCAGGGGGACCGGGACAGGGTCGAATGAGCAGTTCTTC.

To note about this clone: Other DNA variants within this sample encode the same CDR3. J is TRBJ2-7 and V is TRBV7-3, with D perhaps matching TRBD1 (5 bases). Germline assignment: CDR1 SGHTA and CDR2 FQGTGA. With 0 bases removed from V and 4 bases from J, the gap between germline ends came to 7 bases. The CDR3 loop spans 13 amino acids. CDR3 residues: CASSLTREYEQYF. CDR3 in DNA: TGTGCCAGCAGCTTAACCAGGGAATACGAGCAGTACTTC.

This sequence joins TRBV5-4 and TRBJ2-3, with 10 bases matching TRBD2. J was trimmed by 3 bases and V by 1 base; bases with no gene match: 8. The CDR3 has 17 amino acids. Germline V CDR1 and CDR2: SGHNT, YYREEE (reference sequence). CDR3 nucleotide sequence: TGTGCCAGCAGCTTGCTTGTCTCTAGCGGGGGTACAGATACGCAGTATTTT. It codes for CASSLLVSSGGTDTQYF. Looking up the rest from reference TRBV5-4 and TRBJ2-3 gives the full variable domain: ETGVTQSPTHLIKTRGQQVTLRCSSQSGHNTVSWYQQALGQGPQFIFQYYREEENGRGNFPPRFSGLQFPNYSSELNVNALELDDSALYLCASSLLVSSGGTDTQYFGPGTRLTVL.

This chain links TRBV6-5 with TRBJ1-4, with 7 bases identical to TRBD1. Germline V gene sequence: CDR1 MNHEY, CDR2 SVGAGI. The CDR3 consists of 15 residues. Trimming removed 6 bases from V and 7 bases from J; junction bases left unmatched: 11. This CDR3 reads CASSLQGVQGEKLFF. CDR3 DNA: TGTGCCAGCAGCCTCCAGGGGGTTCAAGGTGAAAAACTGTTTTTT.

The rearrangement uses TRBV6-6 and TRBJ1-6; D is possibly TRBD1 (5 bases). The CDR3 runs 16 residues. V gave up 2 bases and J gave up 9 bases, with 17 bases separating them. From germline, CDR1 is MNHNY and CDR2 SVGAGI (reference sequence). CDR3 protein: CASSYRGERTGSPLHF. CDR3 sequence (DNA): TGTGCCAGCAGTTACCGTGGCGAGCGTACAGGTTCACCCCTCCACTTT.

The table lists this clone with a few counts. This chain uses TRBV5-4 with TRBJ1-1; 8 nucleotides match TRBD1. The germline V gene has CDR1 SGHNT and CDR2 YYREEE (reference sequence). Unmatched junction bases numbered 6, after V lost 5 bases and J lost 3 bases. The CDR3 extends over 14 amino acids. For the CDR3, the DNA is TGTGCCAGCAGTTCACAGGGGGGGTACACTGAAGCTTTCTTT. This sequence encodes CASSSQGGYTEAFF. The whole variable domain, filled in from reference TRBV5-4 and TRBJ1-1, reads ETGVTQSPTHLIKTRGQQVTLRCSSQSGHNTVSWYQQALGQGPQFIFQYYREEENGRGNFPPRFSGLQFPNYSSELNVNALELDDSALYLCASSSQGGYTEAFFGQGTRLTVV.

The chain carries TRBV12-5 and TRBJ2-1; 8 bases match TRBD2. The germline CDR1 and CDR2 sequences are LGHNT and FRNRAP. V lost 8 bases and J lost 4; bases outside the gene matches: 4. The CDR3 extends over 13 amino acids. DNA for the CDR3: TGTGCTAGTCGGCGGGGGGCTTACAATGAGCAGTTCTTC. It specifies CASRRGAYNEQFF.

The chain employs TRBV19 and TRBJ2-6; TRBD1 is a possible D gene (6 bases). V was pared by 2 bases and J by 4 bases, with 9 bases between. The V gene's germline CDR1 is LNHDA and CDR2 SQIVND (reference sequence). This CDR3 contains 15 residues. The CDR3 nucleotides read TGTGCCAGTAGTATAAACAGGGCCGGGGCCAACGTCCTGACTTTC. It specifies CASSINRAGANVLTF.

This clone showed up just a few times. The J gene is TRBJ2-7, the V gene TRBV14; D gene ambiguous. Per the germline V gene, CDR1 is SGHDN and CDR2 is FVKESK. V lost 3 bases and J lost 6, with 6 bases in between. This CDR3 has 11 amino acids. The CDR3 region is CASSHNSEQYF. The CDR3 DNA sequence: TGTGCCAGCAGCCACAACAGCGAGCAGTACTTC.

V and J are TRBV30 and TRBJ2-1, with 7 bases matching TRBD2. The germline V gene encodes CDR1 GTSNPN and CDR2 SVGIG (reference sequence). The V gene end was trimmed by 0 bases and the J gene end by 7 bases; junction bases not matched to a gene: 6. The CDR3 covers 14 residues. CDR3 loop: CAWSVGRVGNEQFF. Written as DNA, the CDR3 is TGTGCCTGGAGTGTGGGGAGGGTGGGTAATGAGCAGTTCTTC.